The entry that follows covers one T cell receptor (beta chain) sequence. The antigen remains unidentified. This CDR3 comprises 16 residues. Germline V gene sequence: CDR1 SGDLS, CDR2 YYNGEE. The V gene lost 4 bases and the J gene lost 0 bases, with 16 bases spanning the gap. Study observations and caveats: In terms of TCR gene usage, tumor memory CD4+ T cells clustered together with blood and lymph node memory CD4+ cells, as well as with lymph node naive CD4+ cells. The larger-cohort validation was restricted to a single TCR beta V-J rearrangement rather than whole repertoires.

The sorted Tregs were CD4+CD25+CD127-/low cells. MiXCR was run by TCRdb on the 5' RACE reads, yielding one entry per CDR3 protein. The data show a few thousand distinct CDR3 sequences, about two thirds seen once. This chain uses TRBV9 with TRBJ2-5; perhaps D is TRBD1 or TRBD2 (5 bases each). Material for sequencing was Tregs sorted from blood. This sequence originates from a female donor with breast cancer. The CDR3: CASSLRGSKDQETQYF. CDR3 DNA sequence: TGTGCCAGCAGCCTACGGGGCTCCAAAGACCAAGAGACCCAGTACTTC. The entire variable domain, with the rest obtained from reference TRBV9 and TRBJ2-5, is as follows: DSGVTQTPKHLITATGQRVTLRCSPRSGDLSVYWYQQSLDQGLQFLIQYYNGEERAKGNILERFSAQQFPDLHSELNLSSLELGDSALYFCASSLRGSKDQETQYFGPGTRLLVL.